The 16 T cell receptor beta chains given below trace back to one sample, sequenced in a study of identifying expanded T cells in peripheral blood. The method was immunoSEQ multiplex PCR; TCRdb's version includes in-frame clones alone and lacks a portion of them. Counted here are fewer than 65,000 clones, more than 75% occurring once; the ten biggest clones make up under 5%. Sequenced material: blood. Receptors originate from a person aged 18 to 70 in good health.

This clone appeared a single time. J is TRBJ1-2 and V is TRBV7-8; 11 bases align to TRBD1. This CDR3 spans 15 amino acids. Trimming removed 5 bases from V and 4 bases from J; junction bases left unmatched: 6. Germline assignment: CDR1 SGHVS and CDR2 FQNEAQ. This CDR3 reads CASSRTGGGSYGYTF. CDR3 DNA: TGTGCCAGCAGCCGGACAGGGGGCGGTAGCTATGGCTACACCTTC.

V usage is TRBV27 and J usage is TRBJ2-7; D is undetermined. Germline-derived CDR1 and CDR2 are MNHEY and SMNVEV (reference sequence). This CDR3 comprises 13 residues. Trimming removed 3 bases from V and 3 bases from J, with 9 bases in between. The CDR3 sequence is CASSFGPSYEQYF. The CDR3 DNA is TGTGCCAGCAGTTTTGGACCTAGCTACGAGCAGTACTTC.

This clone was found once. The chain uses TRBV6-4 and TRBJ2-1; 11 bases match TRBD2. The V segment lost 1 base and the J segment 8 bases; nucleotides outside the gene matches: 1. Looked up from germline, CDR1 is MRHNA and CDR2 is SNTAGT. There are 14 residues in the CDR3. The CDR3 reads CASSDLAGGDEQFF. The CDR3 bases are TGTGCCAGCAGTGACTTAGCGGGGGGGGATGAGCAGTTCTTC.

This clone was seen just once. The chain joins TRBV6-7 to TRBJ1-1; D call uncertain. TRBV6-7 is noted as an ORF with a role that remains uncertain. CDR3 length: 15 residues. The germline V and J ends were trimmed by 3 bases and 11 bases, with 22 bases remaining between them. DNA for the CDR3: TGTGCCAGCAGTTATCCAAATAAGGACCGTCCGGAGGCTTTCTTT. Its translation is CASSYPNKDRPEAFF.

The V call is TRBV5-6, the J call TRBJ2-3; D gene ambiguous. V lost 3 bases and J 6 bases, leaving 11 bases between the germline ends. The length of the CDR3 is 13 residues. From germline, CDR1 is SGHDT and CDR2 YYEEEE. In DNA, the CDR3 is TGTGCCAGCAGCTCCCCCGGTGGGGATACGCAGTATTTT. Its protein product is CASSSPGGDTQYF. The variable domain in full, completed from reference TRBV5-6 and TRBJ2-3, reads DAGVTQSPTHLIKTRGQQVTLRCSPKSGHDTVSWYQQALGQGPQFIFQYYEEEERQRGNFPDRFSGHQFPNYSSELNVNALLLGDSALYLCASSSPGGDTQYFGPGTRLTVL.

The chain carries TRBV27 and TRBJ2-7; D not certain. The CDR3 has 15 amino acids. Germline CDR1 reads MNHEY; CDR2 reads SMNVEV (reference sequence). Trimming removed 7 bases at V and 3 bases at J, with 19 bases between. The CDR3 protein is CASKFRPVSHYEQYF. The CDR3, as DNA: TGTGCCAGCAAGTTTCGGCCTGTGTCGCACTACGAGCAGTACTTC.

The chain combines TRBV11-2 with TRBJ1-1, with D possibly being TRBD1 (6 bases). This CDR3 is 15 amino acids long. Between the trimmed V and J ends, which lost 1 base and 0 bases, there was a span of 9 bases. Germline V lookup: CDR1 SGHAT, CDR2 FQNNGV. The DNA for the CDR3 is TGTGCCAGCAGCTTAGGACAGGTGATGAACACTGAAGCTTTCTTT. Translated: CASSLGQVMNTEAFF.

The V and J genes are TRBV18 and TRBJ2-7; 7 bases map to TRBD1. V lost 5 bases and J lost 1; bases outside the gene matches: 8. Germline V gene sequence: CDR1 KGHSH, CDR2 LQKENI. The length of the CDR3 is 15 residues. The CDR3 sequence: CASSGQATISYEQYF. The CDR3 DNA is TGTGCCAGCTCAGGACAGGCGACTATATCCTACGAGCAGTACTTC.

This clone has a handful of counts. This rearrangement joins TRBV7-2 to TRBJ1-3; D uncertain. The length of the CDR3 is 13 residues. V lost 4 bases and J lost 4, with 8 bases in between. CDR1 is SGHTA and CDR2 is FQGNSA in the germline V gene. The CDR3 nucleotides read TGTGCCAGCAGCTCCCGGATCGGAAACACCATATATTTT. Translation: CASSSRIGNTIYF.

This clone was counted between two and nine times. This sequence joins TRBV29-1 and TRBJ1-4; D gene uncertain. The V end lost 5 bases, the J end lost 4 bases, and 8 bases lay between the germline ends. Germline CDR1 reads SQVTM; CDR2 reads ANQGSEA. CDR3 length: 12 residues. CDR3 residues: CSVRLNNEKLFF. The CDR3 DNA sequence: TGCAGCGTTCGACTGAATAATGAAAAACTGTTTTTT. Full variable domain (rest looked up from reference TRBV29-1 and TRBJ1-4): SAVISQKPSRDICQRGTSLTIQCQVDSQVTMMFWYRQQPGQSLTLIATANQGSEATYESGFVIDKFPISRPNLTFSTLTVSNMSPEDSSIYLCSVRLNNEKLFFGSGTQLSVL.

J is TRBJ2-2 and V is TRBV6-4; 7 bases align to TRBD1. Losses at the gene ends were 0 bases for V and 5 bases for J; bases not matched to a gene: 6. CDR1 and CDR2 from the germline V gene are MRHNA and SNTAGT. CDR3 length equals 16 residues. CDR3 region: CASSDSNRGTTGELFF. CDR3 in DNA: TGTGCCAGCAGTGACTCAAACAGGGGTACGACCGGGGAGCTGTTTTTT.

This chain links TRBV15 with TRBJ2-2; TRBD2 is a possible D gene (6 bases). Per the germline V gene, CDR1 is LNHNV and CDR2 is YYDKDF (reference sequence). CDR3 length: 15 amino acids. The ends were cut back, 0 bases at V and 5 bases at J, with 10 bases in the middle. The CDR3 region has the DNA TGTGCCACCAGCAGAGATGGACTAACAACCGGGGAGCTGTTTTTT. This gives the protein CATSRDGLTTGELFF.

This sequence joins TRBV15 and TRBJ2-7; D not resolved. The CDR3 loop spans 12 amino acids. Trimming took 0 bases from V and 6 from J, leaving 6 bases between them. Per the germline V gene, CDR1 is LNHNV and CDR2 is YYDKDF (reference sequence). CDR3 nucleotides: TGTGCCACCAGCAGAGATTATGGCGAGCAGTACTTC. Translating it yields CATSRDYGEQYF.

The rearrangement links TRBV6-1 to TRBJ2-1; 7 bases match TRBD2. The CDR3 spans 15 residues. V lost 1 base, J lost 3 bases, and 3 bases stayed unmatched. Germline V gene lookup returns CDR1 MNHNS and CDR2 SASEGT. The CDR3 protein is CASSEGAGDYNEQFF. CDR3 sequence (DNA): TGTGCCAGCAGTGAAGGGGCGGGGGACTACAATGAGCAGTTCTTC.

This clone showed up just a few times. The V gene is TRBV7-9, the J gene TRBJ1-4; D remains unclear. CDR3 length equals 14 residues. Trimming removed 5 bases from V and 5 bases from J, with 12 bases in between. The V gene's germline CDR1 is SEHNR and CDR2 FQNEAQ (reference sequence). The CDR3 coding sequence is TGTGCCAGCAGCCTCGTTCGGGCAAATGAAAAACTGTTTTTT. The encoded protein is CASSLVRANEKLFF.

DNA of the CDR3: TGTGCCAGCAGCCTTTGGACAGCTCAAGAGACCCAGTACTTC. The encoded protein is CASSLWTAQETQYF. The V gene is TRBV5-6, the J gene TRBJ2-5; possibly TRBD1 for D (6 bases). V was shortened by 4 bases and J by 2 bases, with 12 bases between the two germline ends. This CDR3 is 14 amino acids long. CDR1 and CDR2 (germline): SGHDT, YYEEEE. The entire variable domain, with the rest obtained from reference TRBV5-6 and TRBJ2-5, is as follows: DAGVTQSPTHLIKTRGQQVTLRCSPKSGHDTVSWYQQALGQGPQFIFQYYEEEERQRGNFPDRFSGHQFPNYSSELNVNALLLGDSALYLCASSLWTAQETQYFGPGTRLLVL.